The 17 T cell receptor beta chains below come from one sample, sequenced in a study of T cells in Graves' hyperthyroidism and ophthalmopathy. Using RNA transcripts as the source, TCR beta CDR3 regions were amplified. The HTBI primer set served for first-round RT-PCR of the TCR CDR3. TCRdb itself ran the multiplex PCR reads through MiXCR, one entry per CDR3 protein. This sample has roughly 57,000 distinct CDR3 sequences, with approximately 57% found just once. The sequencing sample was made of blood. The receptors originated from a woman in her fifties or sixties with Graves' ophthalmopathy.

The J gene is TRBJ1-1, the V gene TRBV10-3; TRBD1 is a possible D gene (6 bases). The CDR3 is made up of 17 amino acids. The germline V and J ends were trimmed by 3 bases and 5 bases, with 22 bases remaining between them. The V gene's germline CDR1 is ENHRY and CDR2 SYGVKD. As DNA, the CDR3 is TGTGCCATCAGTGACCTTCGAAGAGCAGGGGTAGGAACTGAAGCTTTCTTT. Translated: CAISDLRRAGVGTEAFF.

This sequence joins TRBV5-4 and TRBJ2-1; D is possibly TRBD1 (6 bases). The CDR3 sequence is 15 residues long. Germline CDR1 and CDR2: SGHNT and YYREEE (reference sequence). The V and J ends lost 0 bases and 0 bases respectively, with 7 bases between them. The CDR3 DNA sequence: TGTGCCAGCAGCTTGGACAGGGCCTCCTACAATGAGCAGTTCTTC. It yields the protein CASSLDRASYNEQFF.

The sample holds many counts of this clonotype. A much larger clone differs by one base, so this may be a read error. The rearrangement joins TRBV25-1 to TRBJ1-2; 10 bases map to TRBD1. Germline V gene data show CDR1 as MGHDK and CDR2 as SYGVNS. V trimming: 6 bases; J trimming: 12 bases; junction bases outside the gene matches: 10. The CDR3 covers 13 residues. This CDR3 reads CASRRTGGKGHTF. In DNA, the CDR3 is TGTGCCAGCAGGAGGACAGGGGGAAAGGGCCACACCTTC.

This clonotype is a singleton in its sample. This could be a read error, since a much larger clone is one nucleotide away. V usage is TRBV28 and J usage is TRBJ1-2; D is possibly TRBD1 (6 bases). This CDR3 contains 16 residues. Per the germline V gene, CDR1 is MDHEN and CDR2 is SYDVKM. V lost 0 bases and J 0 bases, leaving 11 bases between the germline ends. CDR3 DNA: TGTGCCAGCAGTTTATGGGAAAGGACAGCTAACTATGGCTACACCTTC. Its translation: CASSLWERTANYGYTF.

As for this clonotype: A read error may account for a junction end that differs from germline. The chain combines TRBV7-2 with TRBJ2-7; possible D gene TRBD1, 8 bases. Per the germline V gene, CDR1 is SGHTA and CDR2 is FQGNSA. The CDR3 is made up of 14 amino acids. CDR3 region: CVSRPMDRDYEEYF. Here the CDR3 DNA reads TGTGTCAGCCGCCCGATGGACAGGGACTACGAGGAGTACTTC.

This clonotype was detected many times. This rearrangement joins TRBV5-4 to TRBJ2-1; TRBD1 matches at 10 bases. CDR3 length: 15 amino acids. With V trimmed by 4 bases and J by 6 bases, 7 bases remained unmatched. Germline V gives CDR1 SGHNT, CDR2 YYREEE (reference sequence). This CDR3 is CASSLGGTGVNEQFF. The CDR3 nucleotides are TGTGCCAGCAGCCTGGGGGGGACAGGGGTCAATGAGCAGTTCTTC.

Comment on this clonotype: It is likely a read error, because the conserved phenylalanine at the end of the CDR3 is missing. The chain employs TRBV7-2 and TRBJ2-7, with no clear D. V lost 3 bases, J lost 5 bases, and 11 bases lay in between. CDR1 is SGHTA and CDR2 is FQGNSA in the germline V gene. The CDR3 contains 13 residues. The CDR3 DNA is TGTGCCAGCAGCTTCGTACCCCCCCACGAGCAGTACCTC. Translation gives CASSFVPPHEQYL.

CDR3: CATSGLAGLSNEQFF. In DNA, the CDR3 is TGTGCCACCAGTGGACTAGCGGGATTGTCGAATGAGCAGTTCTTC. The chain joins TRBV24-1 to TRBJ2-1; 11 bases align to TRBD2. Trimming cost V 5 bases and J 7 bases; bases outside gene matches: 6. Germline loops: CDR1 KGHDR, CDR2 SFDVKD. The CDR3 has 15 amino acids.

At least ten counts were recorded for this clonotype. The chain is built from TRBV7-9 and TRBJ1-5; 7 nucleotides align to TRBD1. Per the germline V gene, CDR1 is SEHNR and CDR2 is FQNEAQ (reference sequence). This CDR3 has 15 residues. The trim removed 5 bases at V and 5 bases at J, leaving 9 bases unmatched. CDR3 loop: CASSPSGTDDQPQHF. CDR3 coding DNA: TGTGCCAGCAGCCCAAGCGGGACAGATGATCAGCCCCAGCATTTT.

The CDR3 protein is CSAWGAGWGGEQYF. The CDR3 DNA reads as TGCAGTGCCTGGGGGGCAGGCTGGGGCGGGGAGCAGTACTTC. This chain uses TRBV20-1 with TRBJ2-7; either TRBD1 or TRBD2 may fit D (6 bases each). This CDR3 comprises 14 residues. V was pared by 6 bases and J by 7 bases, with 22 bases between. Germline CDR1 is DFQATT and CDR2 is SNEGSKA (reference sequence).

This chain uses TRBV7-2 with TRBJ2-1; weak D call: TRBD2 (5 bases). The V and J ends lost 2 bases and 6 bases respectively, with 14 bases between them. CDR1 is SGHTA and CDR2 is FQGNSA in the germline V gene. The CDR3 consists of 15 residues. The CDR3: CASSLQTVGSNEQFF. Here the CDR3 DNA reads TGTGCCAGCAGCTTACAGACTGTGGGGAGCAATGAGCAGTTCTTC.

The chain has TRBV12-3 or TRBV12-4 and TRBJ1-2, with D unclear. This CDR3 contains 15 residues. Between the trimmed V and J ends, which lost 6 bases and 3 bases, there was a span of 17 bases. Written as DNA, the CDR3 is TGTGCCAGCAGACTAATACATCGCGGGGACTATGGCTACACCTTC. Encoded protein: CASRLIHRGDYGYTF.

In regard to this clonotype: Its ends do not fully match the called genes, so a read error is possible. The J gene is TRBJ2-1, the V gene TRBV6-1, with TRBD2 identical over 9 bases. The germline V gene encodes CDR1 MNHNS and CDR2 SASEGT. CDR3 size: 16 residues. The CDR3 loop reads CASSESGGGDYNEQFF. DNA for the CDR3: TGTGCCAGTAGTGAATCTGGCGGGGGGGATTACAATGAGCAGTTCTTC.

This clonotype was seen a few times. The J gene is TRBJ2-3, the V gene TRBV2; 8 nucleotides line up with TRBD1. J gave up 5 bases and V 8 bases, and 9 bases lay outside the gene matches. The CDR3 extends over 14 amino acids. The germline gives CDR1 SNHLY, CDR2 FYNNEI. The CDR3 here is CASYPDREVDTQYF. The CDR3 DNA reads as TGTGCCAGCTACCCGGACAGGGAGGTAGATACGCAGTATTTT. Drawing the rest from reference TRBV2 and TRBJ2-3, the complete variable domain is EPEVTQTPSHQVTQMGQEVILRCVPISNHLYFYWYRQILGQKVEFLVSFYNNEISEKSEIFDDQFSVERPDGSNFTLKIRSTKLEDSAMYFCASYPDREVDTQYFGPGTRLTVL.

V and J are TRBV7-3 and TRBJ2-7; 10 nucleotides line up with TRBD2. The V gene end was trimmed by 6 bases and the J gene end by 4 bases; junction bases not matched to a gene: 12. This CDR3 is built from 16 residues. Per the germline V gene, CDR1 is SGHTA and CDR2 is FQGTGA. The CDR3: CASSSRTSGDDYEQYF. In DNA, the CDR3 is TGTGCCAGCAGTTCAAGGACTAGCGGAGATGATTACGAGCAGTACTTC.

This clonotype was detected ten times or more. The rearrangement links TRBV9 to TRBJ2-1, with a tentative D call TRBD1 (6 bases). The CDR3 has 13 amino acids. Per germline, CDR1 SGDLS and CDR2 YYNGEE. V lost 3 bases and J 6 bases, leaving 10 bases between the germline ends. The CDR3 DNA sequence: TGTGCCAGCAGCGAGCAACAGGGCAATGAGCAGTTCTTC. Translation: CASSEQQGNEQFF.

This clonotype was seen only a few times. The J gene is TRBJ2-3, the V gene TRBV7-8; 13 bases align to TRBD2. The germline gives CDR1 SGHVS, CDR2 FQNEAQ. J lost 4 bases, V lost 3 bases, and 1 base had no gene match. The CDR3 sequence is 15 residues long. The chain's CDR3 is CASSLGLAGPDTQYF. In nucleotides, the CDR3 is TGTGCCAGCAGCTTGGGACTAGCGGGACCAGATACGCAGTATTTT.